This record concerns one TCR beta chain sequence. In the original processing: Scientists estimated how many nucleated cells there were by amplifying reference gene primers. Profiled with immunoSEQ multiplex PCR; TCRdb holds only in-frame clones, not every one. D and trimming come from the DNA, and the V and J calls and clone size come from that table. The sample shows some 150,000 clones, 84% of them seen only once. This entry belongs to a study of blood T cell repertoires in COVID-19. Study background: Samples representing acute and convalescent COVID-19 were sourced from the United States, Italy and Spain.

Recruitment covered some 25 US areas and drew participants whose ages spanned roughly 18 to 100 years. Before they entered the study, exposed participants had met a COVID-19 case within 2 weeks. The germline V and J ends were trimmed by 6 bases and 8 bases, with 19 bases remaining between them. This CDR3 has 14 residues. The chain joins TRBV23-1 to TRBJ1-2; no definite D call. TRBV23-1 is an open reading frame whose function is uncertain. This clonotype was obtained from a woman aged 18-29 years who had been exposed to COVID-19. Sequenced: PBMCs or T cells enriched from blood (not recorded which). In DNA form, the CDR3 reads TGCGCCAGCAGACCGAGCGCGAGATCGAGCGGCTACACCTTC. Translated, it gives CASRPSARSSGYTF.